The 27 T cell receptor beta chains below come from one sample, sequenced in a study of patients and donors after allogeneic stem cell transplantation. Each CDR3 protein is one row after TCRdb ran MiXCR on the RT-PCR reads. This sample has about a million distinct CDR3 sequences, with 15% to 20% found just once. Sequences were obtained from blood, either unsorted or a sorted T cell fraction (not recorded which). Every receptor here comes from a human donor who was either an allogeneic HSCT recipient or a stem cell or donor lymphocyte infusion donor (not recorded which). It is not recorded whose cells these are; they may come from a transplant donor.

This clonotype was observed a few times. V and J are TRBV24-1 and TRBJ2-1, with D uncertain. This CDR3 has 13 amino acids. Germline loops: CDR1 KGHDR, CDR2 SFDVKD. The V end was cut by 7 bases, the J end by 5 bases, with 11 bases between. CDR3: CATRAWPNNEQFF. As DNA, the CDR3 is TGTGCCACCAGGGCATGGCCGAACAATGAGCAGTTCTTC.

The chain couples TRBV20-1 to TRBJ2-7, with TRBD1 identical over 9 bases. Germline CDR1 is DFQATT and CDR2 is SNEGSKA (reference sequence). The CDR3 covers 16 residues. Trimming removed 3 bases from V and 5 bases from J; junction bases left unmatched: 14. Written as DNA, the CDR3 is TGCAGTGCTAGGCCTTATTTCGGGACAGGGCAGAACGAGCAGTACTTC. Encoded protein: CSARPYFGTGQNEQYF.

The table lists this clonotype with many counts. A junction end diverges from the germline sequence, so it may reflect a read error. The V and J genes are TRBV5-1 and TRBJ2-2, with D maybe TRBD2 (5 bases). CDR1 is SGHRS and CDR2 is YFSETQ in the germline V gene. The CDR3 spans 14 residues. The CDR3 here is CASSLEGNTGELFF. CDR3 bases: TGTGCCAGCAGTTTAGAGGGGAACACCGGGGAGCTGTTTTTT.

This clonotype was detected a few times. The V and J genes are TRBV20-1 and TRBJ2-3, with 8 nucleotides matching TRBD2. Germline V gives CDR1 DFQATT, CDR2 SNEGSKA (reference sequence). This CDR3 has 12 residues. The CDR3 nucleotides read TGCGGCCAGCGGGGGAGCACAGATACGCAGTATTTT. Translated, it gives CGQRGSTDTQYF.

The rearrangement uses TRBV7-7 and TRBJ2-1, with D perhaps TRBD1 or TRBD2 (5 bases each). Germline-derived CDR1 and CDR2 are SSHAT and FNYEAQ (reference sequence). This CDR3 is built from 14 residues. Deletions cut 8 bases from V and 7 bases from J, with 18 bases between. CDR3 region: CASSEGSVNNEQFF. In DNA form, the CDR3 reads TGTGCCAGCTCAGAGGGGTCAGTGAATAATGAGCAGTTCTTC.

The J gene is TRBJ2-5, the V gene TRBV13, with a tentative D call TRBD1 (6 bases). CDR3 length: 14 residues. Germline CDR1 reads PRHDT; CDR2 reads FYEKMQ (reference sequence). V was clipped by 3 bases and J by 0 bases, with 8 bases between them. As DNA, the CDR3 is TGTGCCAGCAGCTTCGGACAGTACCAAGAGACCCAGTACTTC. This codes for CASSFGQYQETQYF.

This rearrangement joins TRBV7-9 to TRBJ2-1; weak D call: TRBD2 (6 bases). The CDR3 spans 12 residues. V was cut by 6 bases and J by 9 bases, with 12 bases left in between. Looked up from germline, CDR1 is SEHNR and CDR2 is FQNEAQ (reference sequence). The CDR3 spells CASSLQEGEQFF. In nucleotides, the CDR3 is TGTGCCAGCAGTTTACAGGAGGGTGAGCAGTTCTTC.

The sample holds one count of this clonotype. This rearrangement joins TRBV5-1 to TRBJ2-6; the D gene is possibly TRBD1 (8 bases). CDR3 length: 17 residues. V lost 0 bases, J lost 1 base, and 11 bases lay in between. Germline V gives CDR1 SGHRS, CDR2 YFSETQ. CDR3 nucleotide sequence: TGCGCCAGCAGCTTGGACAGGGGGGGGTCTGGGGCCAACGTCCTGACTTTC. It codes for CASSLDRGGSGANVLTF. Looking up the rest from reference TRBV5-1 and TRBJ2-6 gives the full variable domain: KAGVTQTPRYLIKTRGQQVTLSCSPISGHRSVSWYQQTPGQGLQFLFEYFSETQRNKGNFPGRFSGRQFSNSRSEMNVSTLELGDSALYLCASSLDRGGSGANVLTFGAGSRLTVL.

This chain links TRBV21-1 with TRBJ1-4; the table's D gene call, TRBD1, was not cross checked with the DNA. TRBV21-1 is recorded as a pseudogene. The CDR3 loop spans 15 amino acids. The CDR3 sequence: CASRPEDSHNEKLFF. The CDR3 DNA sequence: TGTGCCAGCAGGCCCGAGGACAGTCATAATGAAAAACTGTTTTTT.

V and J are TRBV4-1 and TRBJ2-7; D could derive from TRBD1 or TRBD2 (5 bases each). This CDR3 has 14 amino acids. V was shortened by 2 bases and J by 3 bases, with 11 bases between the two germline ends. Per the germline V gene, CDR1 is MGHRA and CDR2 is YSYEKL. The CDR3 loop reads CASSQTMGDYEQYF. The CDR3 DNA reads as TGCGCCAGCAGCCAAACGATGGGGGACTACGAGCAGTACTTC.

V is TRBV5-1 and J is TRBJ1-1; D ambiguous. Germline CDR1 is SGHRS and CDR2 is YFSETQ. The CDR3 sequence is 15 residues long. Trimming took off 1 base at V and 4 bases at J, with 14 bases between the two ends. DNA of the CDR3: TGCGCCAGCAGCTTGAGCCCCGCGGGGAGCACTGAAGCTTTCTTT. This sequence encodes CASSLSPAGSTEAFF.

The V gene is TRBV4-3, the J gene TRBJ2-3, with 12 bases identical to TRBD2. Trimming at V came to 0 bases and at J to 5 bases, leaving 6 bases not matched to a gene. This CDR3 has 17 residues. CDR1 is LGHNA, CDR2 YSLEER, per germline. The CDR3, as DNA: TGCGCCAGCAGCCAAGATTCTAGCGGGGGGGTGGGAGATACGCAGTATTTT. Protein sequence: CASSQDSSGGVGDTQYF.

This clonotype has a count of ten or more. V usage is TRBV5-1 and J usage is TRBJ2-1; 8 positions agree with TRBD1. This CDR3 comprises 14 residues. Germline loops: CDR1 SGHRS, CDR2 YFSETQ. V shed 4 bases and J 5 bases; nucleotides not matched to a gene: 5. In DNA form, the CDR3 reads TGCGCCAGCAGCCGGGACAGGATGAACAATGAGCAGTTCTTC. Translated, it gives CASSRDRMNNEQFF.

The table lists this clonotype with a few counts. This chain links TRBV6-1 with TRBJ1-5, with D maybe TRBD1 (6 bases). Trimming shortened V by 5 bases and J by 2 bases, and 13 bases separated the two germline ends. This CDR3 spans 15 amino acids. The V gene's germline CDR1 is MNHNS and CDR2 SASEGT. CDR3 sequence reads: CASSLDSKRNQPQHF. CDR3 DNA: TGTGCCAGCAGTCTGGACAGCAAACGCAATCAGCCCCAGCATTTT.

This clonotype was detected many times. CDR3 nucleotide sequence: TGCAGTGCTACAGCATACCAAGAGACCCAGTACTTC. Its protein product is CSATAYQETQYF. V usage is TRBV20-1 and J usage is TRBJ2-5; D is uncertain. The CDR3 has 12 amino acids. V shed 4 bases and J shed 0 bases, with 6 bases lying between them. Germline V gene data show CDR1 as DFQATT and CDR2 as SNEGSKA (reference sequence).

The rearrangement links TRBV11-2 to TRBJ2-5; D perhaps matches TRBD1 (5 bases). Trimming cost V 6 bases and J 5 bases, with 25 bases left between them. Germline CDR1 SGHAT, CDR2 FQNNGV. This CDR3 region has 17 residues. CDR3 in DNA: TGTGCCAGCAGTCCAGCCCCCGGCAGGGTTGGATGGGAGACCCAGTACTTC. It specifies CASSPAPGRVGWETQYF. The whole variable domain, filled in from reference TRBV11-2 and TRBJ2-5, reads EAGVAQSPRYKIIEKRQSVAFWCNPISGHATLYWYQQILGQGPKLLIQFQNNGVVDDSQLPKDRFSAERLKGVDSTLKIQPAKLEDSAVYLCASSPAPGRVGWETQYFGPGTRLLVL.

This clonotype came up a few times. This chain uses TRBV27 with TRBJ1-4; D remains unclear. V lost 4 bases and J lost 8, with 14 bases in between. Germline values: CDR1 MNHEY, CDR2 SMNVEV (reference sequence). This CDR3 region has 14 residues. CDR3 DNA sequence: TGTGCCAGCAGTTCCCGAAGTCGAGGCGAAAAACTGTTTTTT. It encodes CASSSRSRGEKLFF. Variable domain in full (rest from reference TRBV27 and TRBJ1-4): EAQVTQNPRYLITVTGKKLTVTCSQNMNHEYMSWYRQDPGLGLRQIYYSMNVEVTDKGDVPEGYKVSRKEKRNFPLILESPSPNQTSLYFCASSSRSRGEKLFFGSGTQLSVL.

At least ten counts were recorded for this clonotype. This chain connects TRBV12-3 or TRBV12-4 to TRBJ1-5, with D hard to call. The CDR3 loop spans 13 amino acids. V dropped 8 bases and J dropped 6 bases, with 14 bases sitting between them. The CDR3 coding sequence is TGTGCCAGCCCCGGGCGGGCGGGTCAGCCCCAGCATTTT. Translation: CASPGRAGQPQHF.

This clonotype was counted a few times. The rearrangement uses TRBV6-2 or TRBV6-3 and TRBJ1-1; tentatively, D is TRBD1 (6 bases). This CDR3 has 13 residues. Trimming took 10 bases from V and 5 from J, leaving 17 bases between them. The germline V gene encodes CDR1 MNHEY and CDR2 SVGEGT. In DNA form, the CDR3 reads TGTGCCATTGACAGGTCCTCGAGGACTGAAGCTTTCTTT. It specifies CAIDRSSRTEAFF.

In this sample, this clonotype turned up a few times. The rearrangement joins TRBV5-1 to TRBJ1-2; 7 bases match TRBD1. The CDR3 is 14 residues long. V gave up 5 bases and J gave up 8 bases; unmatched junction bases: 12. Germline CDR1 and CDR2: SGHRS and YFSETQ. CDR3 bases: TGCGCCAGCAGACAGGGGTCTGACCTGGGGGGCTACACCTTC. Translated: CASRQGSDLGGYTF.

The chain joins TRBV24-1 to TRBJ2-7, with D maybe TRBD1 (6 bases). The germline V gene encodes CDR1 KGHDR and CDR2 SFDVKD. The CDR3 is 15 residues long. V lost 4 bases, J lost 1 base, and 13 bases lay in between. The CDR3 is CATSDPQGRSYEQYF. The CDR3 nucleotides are TGTGCCACCAGTGACCCACAGGGAAGGTCCTACGAGCAGTACTTC.

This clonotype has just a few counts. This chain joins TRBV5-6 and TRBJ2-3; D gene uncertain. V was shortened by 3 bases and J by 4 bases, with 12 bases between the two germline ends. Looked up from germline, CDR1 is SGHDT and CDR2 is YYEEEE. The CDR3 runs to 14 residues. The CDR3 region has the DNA TGTGCCAGCAGCTATGGGGTTACGGCAGATACGCAGTATTTT. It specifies CASSYGVTADTQYF.

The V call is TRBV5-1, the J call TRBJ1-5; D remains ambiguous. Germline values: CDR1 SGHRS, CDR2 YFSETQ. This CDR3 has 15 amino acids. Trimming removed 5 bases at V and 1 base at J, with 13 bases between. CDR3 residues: CASRRATASNQPQHF. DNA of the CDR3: TGCGCCAGCAGAAGGGCCACGGCAAGCAATCAGCCCCAGCATTTT.

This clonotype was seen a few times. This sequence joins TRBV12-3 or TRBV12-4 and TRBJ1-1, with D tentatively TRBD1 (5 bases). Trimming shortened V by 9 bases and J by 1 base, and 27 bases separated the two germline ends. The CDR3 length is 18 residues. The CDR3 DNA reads TGTGCCAGTGTGGGTGGTGGACCGGGCCCCGGGGGGAACACTGAAGCTTTCTTT. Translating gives CASVGGGPGPGGNTEAFF.

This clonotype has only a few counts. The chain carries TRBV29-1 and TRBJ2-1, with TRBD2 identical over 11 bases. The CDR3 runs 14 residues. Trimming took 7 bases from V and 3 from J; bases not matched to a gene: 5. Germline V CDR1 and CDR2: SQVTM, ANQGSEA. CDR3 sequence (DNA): TGCAGCGCCGCGGGACTAGCGGACTACAATGAGCAGTTCTTC. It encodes CSAAGLADYNEQFF.

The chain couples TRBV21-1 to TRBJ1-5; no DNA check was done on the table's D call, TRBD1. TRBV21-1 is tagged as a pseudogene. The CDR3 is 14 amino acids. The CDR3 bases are TGTGCCAGCAGCAAAACCCCGCAGGGCCAGCCCCAGCATTTT. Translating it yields CASSKTPQGQPQHF.

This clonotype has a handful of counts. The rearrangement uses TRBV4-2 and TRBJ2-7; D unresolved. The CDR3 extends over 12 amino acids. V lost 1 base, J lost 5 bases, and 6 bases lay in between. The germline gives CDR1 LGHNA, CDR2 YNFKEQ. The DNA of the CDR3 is TGTGCCAGCAGCCAAGGGATGAACGAGCAGTACTTC. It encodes CASSQGMNEQYF.